The next 25 T cell receptor beta chains were all read from a single sample in a study of glioma-infiltrating T cells after dendritic cell vaccination. TCRdb's table, derived via immunoSEQ multiplex PCR, lists solely in-frame clones and lacks some. Among fewer than 90,000 clones listed, roughly 80% were seen once. The time point: after dendritic cell vaccination, including at tumor progression/relapse. The sample in question was blood, obtained after dendritic cell vaccination. The receptors originated from a human donor with glioblastoma.

V gene TRBV30 combines with J gene TRBJ2-1; TRBD2 is a possible D gene (6 bases). Germline assignment: CDR1 GTSNPN and CDR2 SVGIG (reference sequence). This CDR3 region has 13 residues. The germline V and J ends were trimmed by 0 bases and 7 bases, with 10 bases remaining between them. The CDR3 bases are TGTGCCTGGAGTGTAACTAGCTTTAATGAGCAGTTCTTC. Translated, it gives CAWSVTSFNEQFF. Supplemented by reference TRBV30 and TRBJ2-1, the full variable domain reads SQTIHQWPATLVQPVGSPLSLECTVEGTSNPNLYWYRQAAGRGLQLLFYSVGIGQISSEVPQNLSASRPQDRQFILSSKKLLLSDSGFYLCAWSVTSFNEQFFGPGTRLTVL.

This rearrangement joins TRBV29-1 to TRBJ2-1; 7 bases fit TRBD1. This CDR3 is 15 amino acids long. The junction had 8 bases not matched to a gene; V was cut back by 6 bases and J by 0 bases. The germline CDR1 and CDR2 sequences are SQVTM and ANQGSEA. Written as DNA, the CDR3 is TGCAGCGTAGAGACAGGGACCAACTCCTACAATGAGCAGTTCTTC. Translating gives CSVETGTNSYNEQFF.

The chain links TRBV5-1 to TRBJ1-1; perhaps TRBD1 as D (5 bases). The length of the CDR3 is 16 residues. Germline CDR1 reads SGHRS; CDR2 reads YFSETQ. V gave up 2 bases and J gave up 3 bases, with 17 bases separating them. This CDR3 is CASSLRQGGGDTEAFF. The DNA of the CDR3 is TGCGCCAGCAGCTTAAGGCAGGGTGGAGGGGACACTGAAGCTTTCTTT.

This chain connects TRBV5-1 to TRBJ2-1; a possible D gene is TRBD2 (5 bases). The CDR3 runs 14 residues. V lost 7 bases, J lost 8 bases, and 19 bases lay in between. Germline lookup yields CDR1 SGHRS and CDR2 YFSETQ. CDR3 amino acids: CASGTSDAGDEQFF. The CDR3 region has the DNA TGCGCCAGCGGAACTAGTGACGCGGGCGATGAGCAGTTCTTC.

This clone was counted at least ten times. The chain uses TRBV7-9 and TRBJ1-1; D not resolved. The CDR3 runs 13 residues. Germline CDR1 reads SEHNR; CDR2 reads FQNEAQ (reference sequence). Deletions cut 2 bases from V and 3 bases from J, with 7 bases between. CDR3 region: CASSLSAYTEAFF. The CDR3 coding sequence is TGTGCCAGCAGCTTATCCGCGTACACTGAAGCTTTCTTT.

This clone was seen only a few times. This rearrangement joins TRBV5-4 to TRBJ1-2; no reliable D call. The ends were cut back, 3 bases at V and 2 bases at J, with 11 bases in the middle. In germline, CDR1 is SGHNT, CDR2 YYREEE (reference sequence). The CDR3 sequence is 14 residues long. The CDR3 here is CASSSEPENYGYTF. CDR3 nucleotides: TGTGCCAGCAGCTCCGAACCGGAGAACTATGGCTACACCTTC.

This chain uses TRBV7-3 with TRBJ2-2, with a possible D match to TRBD1 (5 bases). The V gene lost 6 bases and the J gene lost 2 bases, with 13 bases spanning the gap. Germline V gene data show CDR1 as SGHTA and CDR2 as FQGTGA. This CDR3 has 15 amino acids. In DNA form, the CDR3 reads TGTGCCAGCAGGTTCGAGACAGCTAACACCGGGGAGCTGTTTTTT. Encoded protein: CASRFETANTGELFF.

This chain connects TRBV6-1 to TRBJ2-2, with D maybe TRBD1 (5 bases). Germline V gene sequence: CDR1 MNHNS, CDR2 SASEGT. V dropped 6 bases and J dropped 2 bases, with 10 bases sitting between them. The CDR3 extends over 14 amino acids. CDR3 DNA sequence: TGTGCCAGCAGAGACAGAACTAACACCGGGGAGCTGTTTTTT. Translation gives CASRDRTNTGELFF.

The chain uses TRBV30 and TRBJ2-7, with 8 bases fitting TRBD1. V shed 2 bases, J shed 2 bases, and the junction held 2 bases outside the gene matches. The CDR3 runs to 13 residues. CDR1 is GTSNPN, CDR2 SVGIG, per germline (reference sequence). The CDR3 nucleotides read TGTGCCTGGAGTTGGACAGGGACCTACGAGCAGTACTTC. It specifies CAWSWTGTYEQYF.

Only a few counts were recorded for this clone. The chain recombines TRBV2 with TRBJ2-7; TRBD1 matches at 7 bases. The V gene's germline CDR1 is SNHLY and CDR2 FYNNEI. V was pared by 5 bases and J by 5 bases, with 9 bases of the junction left unmatched. This CDR3 contains 14 residues. The CDR3 spells CASSSGTDAHEQYF. The DNA of the CDR3 is TGTGCCAGCAGTTCCGGGACAGACGCCCACGAGCAGTACTTC.

The genes are TRBV6-1 and TRBJ2-7, with D perhaps TRBD2 (5 bases). Germline CDR1 MNHNS, CDR2 SASEGT. V was trimmed by 7 bases and J by 2 bases, leaving 9 bases between them. The CDR3 has 12 amino acids. The CDR3 here is CASKPGTYEQYF. The CDR3 DNA is TGTGCCAGCAAACCGGGAACCTACGAGCAGTACTTC.

This clone was found a few times. The gene calls are TRBV6-5 and TRBJ2-7, with 7 bases matching TRBD1. Germline V gene data show CDR1 as MNHEY and CDR2 as SVGAGI. The CDR3 covers 15 residues. V lost 4 bases, J lost 0 bases, and 6 bases stayed unmatched. In DNA form, the CDR3 reads TGTGCCAGCAGTTCCCAAAGGACAGGCTCCTACGAGCAGTACTTC. Protein product: CASSSQRTGSYEQYF.

The rearrangement uses TRBV6-5 and TRBJ2-7, with a tentative D call TRBD2 (5 bases). Trimming took 0 bases from V and 6 from J, leaving 18 bases between them. CDR1 and CDR2 (germline): MNHEY, SVGAGI. The CDR3 has 16 amino acids. CDR3 sequence: CASSYSRQVVGGEQYF. The CDR3 DNA is TGTGCCAGCAGTTACTCGAGGCAGGTCGTAGGAGGCGAGCAGTACTTC.

The chain employs TRBV2 and TRBJ1-4, with TRBD1 matching over 12 bases. The germline CDR1 and CDR2 sequences are SNHLY and FYNNEI. V shed 6 bases and J 3 bases; nucleotides not matched to a gene: 5. The CDR3 length is 16 residues. The CDR3 protein is CASRGQGAAANEKLFF. The CDR3 DNA reads TGTGCCAGCAGGGGACAGGGGGCTGCTGCTAATGAAAAACTGTTTTTT. The full variable domain, with the rest looked up from reference TRBV2 and TRBJ1-4, is EPEVTQTPSHQVTQMGQEVILRCVPISNHLYFYWYRQILGQKVEFLVSFYNNEISEKSEIFDDQFSVERPDGSNFTLKIRSTKLEDSAMYFCASRGQGAAANEKLFFGSGTQLSVL.

This sequence joins TRBV19 and TRBJ1-4, with D possibly being TRBD1 (5 bases). Germline V gene data show CDR1 as LNHDA and CDR2 as SQIVND (reference sequence). This CDR3 has 16 residues. V shed 3 bases and J shed 8 bases, with 19 bases lying between them. CDR3 protein: CASSIYGEGLREKLFF. The CDR3 DNA is TGTGCCAGTAGTATTTACGGGGAGGGGCTACGGGAAAAACTGTTTTTT.

This chain joins TRBV6-5 and TRBJ2-7; D unresolved. This CDR3 spans 14 amino acids. The V end was cut by 2 bases, the J end by 2 bases, with 10 bases between. CDR1 is MNHEY, CDR2 SVGAGI, per germline. The CDR3 loop reads CASSYRDTAYEQYF. Here the CDR3 DNA reads TGTGCCAGCAGTTACAGAGACACAGCCTACGAGCAGTACTTC.

This chain uses TRBV29-1 with TRBJ1-2; a possible D gene is TRBD1 (5 bases). V was trimmed by 0 bases and J by 8 bases, leaving 13 bases between them. CDR1 is SQVTM, CDR2 ANQGSEA, per germline. This CDR3 is 13 amino acids long. CDR3: CSVEDSRGRGYTF. The CDR3 DNA reads TGCAGCGTTGAAGATTCAAGGGGCAGGGGCTACACCTTC.

The chain is built from TRBV7-9 and TRBJ1-1, with 9 bases identical to TRBD1. This CDR3 is built from 16 residues. J lost 2 bases, V lost 5 bases, and 9 bases had no gene match. Germline V lookup: CDR1 SEHNR, CDR2 FQNEAQ (reference sequence). CDR3 loop: CASSPRTGGGNTEAFF. In nucleotides, the CDR3 is TGTGCCAGCAGCCCGCGAACAGGGGGCGGAAACACTGAAGCTTTCTTT.

V usage is TRBV7-9 and J usage is TRBJ1-6; D is uncertain. The germline V gene has CDR1 SEHNR and CDR2 FQNEAQ (reference sequence). V was trimmed by 4 bases and J by 7 bases, leaving 5 bases between them. This CDR3 comprises 12 residues. CDR3 amino acids: CASSSQNSPLHF. CDR3 nucleotide sequence: TGTGCCAGCAGCTCCCAAAATTCACCCCTCCACTTT.

This rearrangement joins TRBV5-1 to TRBJ2-2, with D perhaps matching TRBD2 (6 bases). Looked up from germline, CDR1 is SGHRS and CDR2 is YFSETQ. CDR3 length equals 16 residues. V was trimmed by 9 bases and J by 8 bases, leaving 26 bases between them. CDR3 DNA sequence: TGCGCCAAGGCTTTTGGGGACTTGTTACCCCCGGGGGAGCTGTTTTTT. Amino acid sequence: CAKAFGDLLPPGELFF.

The chain couples TRBV5-8 to TRBJ1-2; tentative D call: TRBD1 (5 bases). V lost 0 bases and J lost 5, with 11 bases in between. Germline-derived CDR1 and CDR2 are SGHTS and YDEGEE. The CDR3 has 14 residues. CDR3 sequence: CASSLASGVYGYTF. The CDR3 nucleotides are TGTGCCAGCAGCTTGGCCTCGGGGGTATATGGCTACACCTTC.

The rearrangement uses TRBV19 and TRBJ1-2, with 8 nucleotides matching TRBD1. The CDR3 covers 17 residues. Trimming removed 3 bases from V and 0 bases from J; junction bases left unmatched: 9. Germline values: CDR1 LNHDA, CDR2 SQIVND (reference sequence). The CDR3 reads CASSILPGQASNYGYTF. The CDR3 region has the DNA TGTGCCAGTAGTATCTTACCGGGACAGGCCTCTAACTATGGCTACACCTTC.

The chain couples TRBV11-2 to TRBJ2-3, with D tentatively TRBD2 (7 bases). The CDR3 loop spans 16 amino acids. From germline, CDR1 is SGHAT and CDR2 FQNNGV. V was shortened by 4 bases and J by 2 bases, with 16 bases between the two germline ends. The CDR3 nucleotides are TGTGCCAGCAGCTCAGAGGGGGGGCGTACCACAGATACGCAGTATTTT. It yields the protein CASSSEGGRTTDTQYF.

The sample holds one count of this clone. V is TRBV2 and J is TRBJ2-2; 12 bases align to TRBD1. J was trimmed by 4 bases and V by 6 bases; bases with no gene match: 3. This CDR3 comprises 15 residues. In germline, CDR1 is SNHLY, CDR2 FYNNEI. CDR3 DNA sequence: TGTGCCAGCAGCGCGGGACAGGGGGCCACCGGGGAGCTGTTTTTT. Protein sequence: CASSAGQGATGELFF. The full variable domain, in which reference TRBV2 and TRBJ2-2 provide the parts outside the CDR3, is EPEVTQTPSHQVTQMGQEVILRCVPISNHLYFYWYRQILGQKVEFLVSFYNNEISEKSEIFDDQFSVERPDGSNFTLKIRSTKLEDSAMYFCASSAGQGATGELFFGEGSRLTVL.

The chain uses TRBV11-3 and TRBJ2-7, with 7 bases matching TRBD2. Trimming removed 5 bases from V and 2 bases from J; junction bases left unmatched: 6. Germline V gene data show CDR1 as SGHNT and CDR2 as YENEEA. This CDR3 comprises 14 residues. CDR3 residues: CASSPQAGTYEQYF. Here the CDR3 DNA reads TGTGCCAGCAGCCCCCAAGCGGGGACCTACGAGCAGTACTTC.